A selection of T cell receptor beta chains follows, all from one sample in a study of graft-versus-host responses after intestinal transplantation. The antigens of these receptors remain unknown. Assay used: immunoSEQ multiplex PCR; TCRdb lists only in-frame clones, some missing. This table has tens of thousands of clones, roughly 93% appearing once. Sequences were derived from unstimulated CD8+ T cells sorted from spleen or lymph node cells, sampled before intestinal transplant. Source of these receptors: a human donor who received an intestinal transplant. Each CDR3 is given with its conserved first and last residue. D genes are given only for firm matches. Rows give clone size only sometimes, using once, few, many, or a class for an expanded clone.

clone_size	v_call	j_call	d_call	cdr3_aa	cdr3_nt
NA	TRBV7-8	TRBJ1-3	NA	CASSLKDSYSGNTIYF	TGTGCCAGCAGCTTGAAGGACTCGTACTCTGGAAACACCATATATTTT
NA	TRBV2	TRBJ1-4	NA	CASSVFRRKNEKLFF	TGTGCCAGCAGTGTCTTTCGGAGGAAAAATGAAAAACTGTTTTTT
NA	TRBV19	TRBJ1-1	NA	CASSQTASSGTEAFF	TGTGCCAGTAGCCAGACAGCTTCGAGTGGCACTGAAGCTTTCTTT
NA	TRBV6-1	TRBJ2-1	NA	CASTGYNEQFF	TGTGCCAGCACAGGATACAATGAGCAGTTCTTC
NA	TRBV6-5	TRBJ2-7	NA	CASSLKGQLYEQYF	TGTGCCAGCAGTCTAAAGGGACAACTCTACGAGCAGTACTTC
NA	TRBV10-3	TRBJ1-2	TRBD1	CAISEPTGVNYGYTF	TGTGCCATCAGTGAACCGACAGGGGTTAACTATGGCTACACCTTC
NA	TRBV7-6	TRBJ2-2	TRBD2	CASSLAETSAGELFF	TGTGCCAGCAGCTTAGCTGAGACTAGCGCCGGGGAGCTGTTTTTT
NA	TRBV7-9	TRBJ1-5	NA	CASSLRIDQPQHF	TGTGCCAGCAGCCTCAGAATCGATCAGCCCCAGCATTTT
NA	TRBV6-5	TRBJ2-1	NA	CASRSVGTPKGEQFF	TGTGCCAGCAGGTCTGTCGGGACTCCAAAGGGAGAGCAGTTCTTC
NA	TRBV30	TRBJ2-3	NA	CVTGQGPTDTQYF	TGTGTCACAGGGCAGGGCCCCACAGATACGCAGTATTTT
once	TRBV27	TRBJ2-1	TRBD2	CASSPLLAGGTGEQFF	TGTGCCAGCAGTCCTCTGCTGGCGGGGGGGACTGGGGAGCAGTTCTTC
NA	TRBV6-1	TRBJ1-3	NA	CASSEWGLVSGNTIYF	TGTGCCAGCAGTGAATGGGGGCTCGTCTCTGGAAACACCATATATTTT
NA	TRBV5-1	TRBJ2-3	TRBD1	CASGKNRGPTDTQYF	TGCGCCAGCGGAAAGAACAGGGGGCCTACAGATACGCAGTATTTT
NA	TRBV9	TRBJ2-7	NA	CASSLGGPDEQYF	TGTGCCAGCAGCCTGGGGGGGCCCGACGAGCAGTACTTC
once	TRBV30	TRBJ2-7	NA	CALRQAYEQYF	TGTGCCTTAAGACAGGCCTACGAGCAGTACTTC
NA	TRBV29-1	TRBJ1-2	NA	CSVLGGVEGLNYGYTF	TGCAGCGTTTTAGGAGGCGTCGAGGGACTTAACTATGGCTACACCTTC
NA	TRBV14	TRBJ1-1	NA	CASSQRGPGLGTEAFF	TGTGCCAGCAGCCAACGGGGCCCGGGACTTGGCACTGAAGCTTTCTTT
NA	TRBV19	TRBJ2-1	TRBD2	CASSNRSGTSVNNEQFF	TGTGCCAGTAGTAATAGATCCGGGACTAGCGTGAACAATGAGCAGTTCTTC